The entry below describes one TCR beta chain. The sample originates from a study of blood T cell repertoires in COVID-19. Study background: Some COVID-19 samples were acute and others convalescent; all came from the United States, Italy and Spain. In each case, the material was cDNA or gDNA derived from T cells, B-cell-depleted T cells, or PBMCs.

Authors' data handling: Amplification from reference gene primers served as the basis for estimated nucleated cell counts. Measured with immunoSEQ multiplex PCR; TCRdb has only the in-frame clones, and not every one. That table is the source of V, J and clone size, and D and trimming were worked out from the DNA. Among about 68,000 clones, 86% were seen once, and the ten largest hold about 8.1%. V lost 4 bases and J lost 4, with 10 bases in between. Germline CDR1 is MDHEN and CDR2 is SYDVKM. The CDR3 consists of 14 residues. The chain links TRBV28 to TRBJ2-2; D gene uncertain. The sequencing sample was made of peripheral blood. The clonotype was recovered from a man between 25 and 39 years old with acute or convalescent COVID-19. CDR3 in amino acids: CASSSWSVTGELFF. DNA for the CDR3: TGTGCCAGCAGTTCGTGGTCGGTCACCGGGGAGCTGTTTTTT.